This T cell receptor (beta chain) was profiled in a study of cytomegalovirus exposure and HLA in healthy donors. The sample holds a few counts of this clone. No antigen is known for it. The PCR was carried out with 60 Vbeta primers and 13 Jbeta primers. This table comes from immunoSEQ multiplex PCR, and its TCRdb copy is limited to in-frame clones, with some not included. Of roughly 200,000 clones detected, less than 80% appear once; the ten largest clones hold 3.5% to 5%. Study-wide findings and caveats: TCR beta chain V- and J-gene trimming was linked, in a later analysis, to a missense variant in DCLRE1C.

The CDR3 is 15 amino acids. In germline, CDR1 is MNHEY, CDR2 SVGAGI. The ends lost 6 bases at V and 0 bases at J; junction bases unmatched: 4. This receptor was taken from a woman aged 25 to 39 in good health and CMV-seropositive. The gene calls are TRBV6-5 and TRBJ1-3; 8 bases are shared with TRBD1. Input material: PBMCs. CDR3 bases: TGTGCCAGCAGGAAAACAGGGGGCTCTGGAAACACCATATATTTT. Translated: CASRKTGGSGNTIYF.